A single sample is the source of the 14 T cell receptor beta chains below, sequenced in a study of chemoradiotherapy in HPV16-positive cancers. TCRdb's copy holds only in-frame clones and misses some; the assay was immunoSEQ multiplex PCR. The sample has approximately 13,000 clones, about 70% seen once; the top ten hold roughly 10%. Sample acquisition took place from a patient who underwent chemoradiotherapy. These receptors all stem from a human donor with HPV-associated anogenital cancer.

This clone has only one observation. The rearrangement uses TRBV6-5 and TRBJ1-5; TRBD1 aligns across 8 bases. The ends lost 6 bases at V and 1 base at J; junction bases unmatched: 5. The germline gives CDR1 MNHEY, CDR2 SVGAGI. This CDR3 is 15 amino acids long. The CDR3 spells CASSYTGGSNQPQHF. CDR3 sequence (DNA): TGTGCCAGCAGCTATACAGGGGGGAGCAATCAGCCCCAGCATTTT.

This clone showed up just a few times. The chain is built from TRBV7-8 and TRBJ1-3; D is undetermined. This CDR3 has 17 amino acids. Germline V gives CDR1 SGHVS, CDR2 FQNEAQ. V lost 1 base and J 3 bases, leaving 16 bases between the germline ends. The CDR3 DNA is TGTGCCAGCAGCTTAGGGCGCGGGAGATCTGGTGGAAACACCATATATTTT. It is translated as CASSLGRGRSGGNTIYF. Using reference TRBV7-8 and TRBJ1-3 for the parts outside the CDR3, the full variable domain is GAGVSQSPRYKVAKRGQDVALRCDPISGHVSLFWYQQALGQGPEFLTYFQNEAQLDKSGLPSDRFFAERPEGSVSTLKIQRTQQEDSAVYLCASSLGRGRSGGNTIYFGEGSWLTVV.

The chain carries TRBV19 and TRBJ1-5, with TRBD1 matching 7 bases. From germline, CDR1 is LNHDA and CDR2 SQIVND (reference sequence). The CDR3 contains 16 residues. J gave up 0 bases and V 4 bases, and 6 bases lay outside the gene matches. The chain's CDR3 is CASSRTGGNSNQPQHF. DNA for the CDR3: TGTGCCAGTAGTAGGACAGGCGGTAATAGCAATCAGCCCCAGCATTTT. Based on the CDR3 plus reference TRBV19 and TRBJ1-5, the full variable domain is DGGITQSPKYLFRKEGQNVTLSCEQNLNHDAMYWYRQDPGQGLRLIYYSQIVNDFQKGDIAEGYSVSREKKESFPLTVTSAQKNPTAFYLCASSRTGGNSNQPQHFGDGTRLSIL.

The chain carries TRBV5-1 and TRBJ2-1; possible D gene TRBD2, 5 bases. CDR3 length equals 17 residues. V dropped 2 bases and J dropped 7 bases, with 22 bases sitting between them. The germline gives CDR1 SGHRS, CDR2 YFSETQ. The CDR3 reads CASSLGFGGFSGNEQFF. DNA of the CDR3: TGCGCCAGCAGCTTAGGTTTCGGCGGGTTTTCGGGGAATGAGCAGTTCTTC.

The genes are TRBV7-3 and TRBJ1-1; perhaps TRBD1 as D (5 bases). The germline CDR1 and CDR2 sequences are SGHTA and FQGTGA. V gave up 2 bases and J gave up 7 bases, with 11 bases separating them. CDR3 length equals 13 residues. The CDR3 reads CASSLRDRDEAFF. CDR3 DNA: TGTGCCAGCAGCTTACGGGACCGTGATGAAGCTTTCTTT.

The CDR3, as DNA: TGTGCCAGTAGTATAGCTGACATCTCCTACGAGCAGTACTTC. It specifies CASSIADISYEQYF. The V and J genes are TRBV19 and TRBJ2-7; D is ambiguous. This CDR3 contains 14 residues. The germline V and J ends were trimmed by 1 base and 0 bases, with 7 bases remaining between them. Germline V gives CDR1 LNHDA, CDR2 SQIVND (reference sequence).

This clone was counted once. The rearrangement uses TRBV15 and TRBJ1-4; no clear D. Between the trimmed V and J ends, which lost 3 bases and 10 bases, there was a span of 15 bases. CDR1 and CDR2 from the germline V gene are LNHNV and YYDKDF (reference sequence). CDR3 length equals 14 residues. The CDR3 reads CATSRDRAARKLFF. The CDR3 DNA sequence: TGTGCCACCAGCAGGGACCGGGCGGCTAGAAAACTGTTTTTT.

The chain recombines TRBV6-4 with TRBJ2-3; the D is unclear. CDR1 and CDR2 (germline): MRHNA, SNTAGT. This CDR3 comprises 14 residues. V lost 5 bases and J lost 0, with 9 bases in between. The CDR3 protein is CASSRSTSTDTQYF. The CDR3 nucleotides are TGTGCCAGCAGTAGGAGTACTAGCACAGATACGCAGTATTTT.

V usage is TRBV27 and J usage is TRBJ1-5, with D unclear. Trimming shortened V by 6 bases and J by 2 bases, and 5 bases separated the two germline ends. This CDR3 has 12 residues. Germline values: CDR1 MNHEY, CDR2 SMNVEV (reference sequence). The CDR3, as DNA: TGTGCCAGCAGGGAGCGCAATCAGCCCCAGCATTTT. Protein sequence: CASRERNQPQHF.

The rearrangement links TRBV5-1 to TRBJ2-2; 15 bases are a match to TRBD2. V lost 4 bases to trimming and J lost 7 bases; unmatched junction nucleotides: 8. This CDR3 is 17 amino acids long. The V gene's germline CDR1 is SGHRS and CDR2 YFSETQ. The CDR3, as DNA: TGCGCCAGCAGCCGGGGACTAGCGGGAGGAAGCAACGGGGAGCTGTTTTTT. Protein: CASSRGLAGGSNGELFF.

The CDR3 nucleotides read TGTGCCAGGGGCCGGGGGTTAAGCGAGACCCAGTACTTC. This sequence encodes CARGRGLSETQYF. J is TRBJ2-5 and V is TRBV14, with a tentative D call TRBD2 (6 bases). The CDR3 extends over 13 amino acids. Trimming left V 9 bases short and J 5 bases short, with 16 bases between. Per the germline V gene, CDR1 is SGHDN and CDR2 is FVKESK.

V and J are TRBV29-1 and TRBJ2-3; no clear D. CDR3 length: 11 amino acids. Germline assignment: CDR1 SQVTM and CDR2 ANQGSEA. V was shortened by 4 bases and J by 4 bases, with 6 bases between the two germline ends. CDR3 residues: CSVVEPDTQYF. In nucleotides, the CDR3 is TGCAGCGTTGTGGAGCCAGATACGCAGTATTTT.

This chain links TRBV19 with TRBJ1-1; D unclear. Germline V gene lookup returns CDR1 LNHDA and CDR2 SQIVND (reference sequence). The CDR3 runs 11 residues. V was clipped by 4 bases and J by 3 bases, with 3 bases between them. CDR3 coding DNA: TGTGCCAGTAGTAAGGACACTGAAGCTTTCTTT. As protein: CASSKDTEAFF.

The J gene is TRBJ2-1, the V gene TRBV9; tentatively, D is TRBD2 (5 bases). In germline, CDR1 is SGDLS, CDR2 YYNGEE. Trimming pared 3 bases from V and 8 bases from J, leaving 12 bases between. The CDR3 length is 13 residues. CDR3 loop: CASSEGGWDEQFF. Here the CDR3 DNA reads TGTGCCAGCAGCGAAGGCGGGTGGGATGAGCAGTTCTTC.